This entry is about one TCR beta chain. Its specificity is not known. CDR3 length: 14 amino acids. Germline CDR1 and CDR2: SNHLY and FYNNEI. The V and J ends lost 7 bases and 0 bases respectively, with 10 bases between them. TCRdb's table, derived via immunoSEQ multiplex PCR, lists solely in-frame clones and lacks some. The sample lists over 85,000 clones, about 78% seen once, with 15% to 20% in the top ten. The data are from a study of Ad26.COV2.S vaccination and SARS-CoV-2 variants. Whole-study results and caveats: Breadth, reportedly substantial, characterized the spike-specific CD8+ and CD4+ T cell responses after vaccination. Compared with placebo recipients, vaccine recipients had higher spike-specific TCR breadth. Non-spike TCR breadth was similar in vaccine and placebo recipients.

The specimen comprised peripheral blood, sampled after recovery from COVID-19. This clonotype originated in a human donor who had recovered from COVID-19. The V call is TRBV2, the J call TRBJ1-3; tentatively, D is TRBD1 (6 bases). The CDR3 nucleotides read TGTGCCAGCAATACAGGGAGCTCTGGAAACACCATATATTTT. Translated: CASNTGSSGNTIYF.